The entry below describes one T cell receptor beta chain. Its antigen is still unknown. No base quality information exists; no much larger clone differs at one position. To sequence the TCRbeta CDR3 region, genomic DNA was isolated from the sorted cells. TCRbeta CDR3 regions were sequenced using the immunoSEQ Assay. Not all clones reach the TCRdb copy of this immuneACCESS table, which keeps in-frame sequences only. Checked studies attribute under half of the gap to unresolved V genes and leave the rest unexplained. In all, the sample holds some 83,000 clones, and around nine tenths of those were seen once. The ten largest clones take up 0.55% to 0.8% of the sample. Patients with a history of autoimmune disease or receiving systemic immunosuppression were excluded from the trial. Peripheral blood for TCR sequencing was drawn from every dose cohort at baseline, at cycle 4 day 1 and at cycle 7 day 1. The samples were taken from a phase I, first-in-human, multicenter, open-label dose-escalation trial of ivuxolimab. The trial enrolled adults with locally advanced or metastatic head and neck squamous cell, hepatocellular, melanoma or renal cell carcinoma. Before TCR sequencing, CD4+ T cells and CD8+ T cells from peripheral blood were sorted into separate populations.

This entry comes from a study of OX40 agonist ivuxolimab in advanced cancers. About the investigation overall: Ivuxolimab was a fully human IgG2 agonistic monoclonal antibody targeting the costimulatory receptor OX40 (CD134). Intravenous ivuxolimab was administered to patients every 2 weeks at six dose levels: 0.01, 0.1, 0.3, 1.5, 3 and 10 mg/kg. Of the approximately 50 dose-escalation patients, hepatocellular carcinoma was present in about 20, melanoma in around 15, renal cell carcinoma in 9 and head and neck cancer in 9. In the dose-escalation cohort, roughly four fifths of patients were male, and the mean age was roughly 60 years, with a range of 23 to 79. Prior anti-PD-1, anti-PD-L1 or anti-CTLA-4 therapy was permitted, and approximately 42% of dose-escalation patients had received checkpoint inhibitors. Partial responses were achieved by three dose-escalation patients, of whom one had hepatocellular carcinoma and two had cutaneous melanoma. The purpose of peripheral TCRbeta sequencing was to test whether ivuxolimab changed TCR sequence diversity and led to clonal T-cell expansion. The paper describes the monotherapy dose-escalation part (N ≈ 52 patients) of the phase I trial of ivuxolimab.

What the authors observed across the whole study: In partial responders in the 0.1-3.0 mg/kg groups, normalized peripheral clonal expansion was found to be among the lowest, especially among CD8+ T cells. At doses from 0.1 to 3.0 mg/kg, clonal expansion was seen in both CD4+ and CD8+ blood T cells between baseline and week 6. Low levels of normalized T-cell clonal expansion were also seen in some patients who did not respond. On average, CD8+ T cells showed more expanded clones than CD4+ T cells after ivuxolimab. The antigen specificity of the peripheral T cells that underwent clonal expansion was not determined.

Clipping removes 2 bases from V and 5 bases from J, with 6 as the unmatched junction base count. As encoded in the germline V gene, CDR1 is KGHSH while CDR2 is LQKENI. From the cysteine up to the phenylalanine, the CDR3 has a length of 15 residues. Only the CDR3 DNA stays, 45 bases, in frame from base 1. The receptor chain draws on TRBV18 and TRBJ2-1; 7 nucleotides in the junction match TRBD2. This sequence originates from an adult with an advanced solid tumor such as melanoma, head and neck, liver or kidney cancer. Source: CD4+ or CD8+ T cells sorted from blood, taken in a trial of the OX40 agonist ivuxolimab. The DNA sequence is as follows: TGTGCCAGCTCACCATCGGCTAGCGGCCACAATGAGCAGTTCTTC. Translation gives CASSPSASGHNEQFF.